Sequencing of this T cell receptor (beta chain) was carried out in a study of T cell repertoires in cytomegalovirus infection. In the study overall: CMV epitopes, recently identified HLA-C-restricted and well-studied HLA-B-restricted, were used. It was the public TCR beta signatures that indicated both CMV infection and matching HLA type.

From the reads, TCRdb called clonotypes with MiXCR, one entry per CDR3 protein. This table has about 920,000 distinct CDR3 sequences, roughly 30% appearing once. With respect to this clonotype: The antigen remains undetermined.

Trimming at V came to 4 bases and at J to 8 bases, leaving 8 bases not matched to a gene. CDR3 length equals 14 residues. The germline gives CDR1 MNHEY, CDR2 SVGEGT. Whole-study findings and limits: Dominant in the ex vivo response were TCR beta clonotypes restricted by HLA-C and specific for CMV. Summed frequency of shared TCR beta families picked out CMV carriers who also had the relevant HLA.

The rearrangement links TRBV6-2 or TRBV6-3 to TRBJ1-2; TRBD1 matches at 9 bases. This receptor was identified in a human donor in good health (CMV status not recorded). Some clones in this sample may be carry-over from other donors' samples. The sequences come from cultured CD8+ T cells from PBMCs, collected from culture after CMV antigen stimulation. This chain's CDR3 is CASSFGTGHLGYTF. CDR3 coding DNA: TGTGCCAGCAGTTTTGGGACAGGGCACTTGGGCTACACCTTC.